This T cell receptor beta chain was sequenced during a study of shared T cell receptors in the human thymus. Some clones are missing from TCRdb's copy, which holds only in-frame ones; the method was immunoSEQ multiplex PCR. The data hold some 660,000 clones, with around 87% observed a single time. This CDR3 is built from 14 residues. V dropped 6 bases and J dropped 3; count of bases not matched to a gene: 5. Per germline, CDR1 MNHEY and CDR2 SVGAGI. The sample was also linked to a second study, of human thymus T cells.

The receptor was isolated from a boy less than two years old with a congenital heart defect. The gene calls are TRBV6-5 and TRBJ1-5; 7 nucleotides line up with TRBD1. Sequences were obtained from thymocytes. The CDR3 DNA reads as TGTGCCAGCAGAAAAGACAGGGACAATCAGCCCCAGCATTTT. Protein: CASRKDRDNQPQHF.